This T cell receptor (beta chain) emerged from a study of a mutant IDH1 vaccine in newly diagnosed glioma. Background on the study: Patients received vaccination from 4-6 weeks after radiotherapy alone, or with temozolomide cycles.

V shed 2 bases, J shed 4 bases, and the junction held 6 bases outside the gene matches. Germline V gene data show CDR1 as SGDLS and CDR2 as YYNGEE. The CDR3 runs to 15 residues. Time point described: week 11, during vaccination. Mutant IDH1 20-mer peptide, at 300 ug, made up each vaccine dose, with topical imiquimod. Each astrocytoma in the donors was new, WHO grade 3 or 4, IDH1-mutant and ATRX-lost. Remarks on this clone: Its antigen is currently unknown.

Generated by immunoSEQ multiplex PCR, the TCRdb table keeps only in-frame clones and is missing some. The data show more than 30,000 clones, with almost 90% seen just once and around 21% held by the top ten. The source of this sequence is a man between 18 and 29 years old with glioma. The input for sequencing was PBMCs, taken from a glioma patient whose treatment included an IDH1 peptide vaccine. The chain couples TRBV9 to TRBJ2-3, with 8 bases lining up with TRBD1. CDR3 nucleotide sequence: TGTGCCAGCAGCGTCGAAGGACAGGGCGCAGATACGCAGTATTTT. Encoded protein: CASSVEGQGADTQYF.